The clone carrying this T cell receptor (beta chain) was detected a few times. The data originate from a study of Ad26.COV2.S vaccination and SARS-CoV-2 variants. The treatment: around 19 received Ad26.COV2.S at low or high dose, single or two shots; about 5 received placebo; per-sample allocation not given. It was on day 63 after the first vaccine or placebo injection that samples were taken. Clones were read by immunoSEQ multiplex PCR, and TCRdb kept only the in-frame ones, dropping some. The data contain under 600,000 clones, 70% to 90% of them seen just once; the ten biggest clones take up 1.5% to 2%. This CDR3 has 12 residues. V lost 5 bases and J lost 3, with 4 bases in between. CDR1 is KGHSH and CDR2 is LQKENI in the germline V gene.

Specimen: peripheral blood, collected in a trial of Ad26.COV2.S vaccine versus placebo. The receptor comes from a person between 18 and 65 years old who received the Ad26.COV2.S COVID-19 vaccine or a placebo. The V gene is TRBV18, the J gene TRBJ2-2; no clear D gene. The CDR3 bases are TGTGCCAGCTCAAGGGACACCGGGGAGCTGTTTTTT. Translation gives CASSRDTGELFF.